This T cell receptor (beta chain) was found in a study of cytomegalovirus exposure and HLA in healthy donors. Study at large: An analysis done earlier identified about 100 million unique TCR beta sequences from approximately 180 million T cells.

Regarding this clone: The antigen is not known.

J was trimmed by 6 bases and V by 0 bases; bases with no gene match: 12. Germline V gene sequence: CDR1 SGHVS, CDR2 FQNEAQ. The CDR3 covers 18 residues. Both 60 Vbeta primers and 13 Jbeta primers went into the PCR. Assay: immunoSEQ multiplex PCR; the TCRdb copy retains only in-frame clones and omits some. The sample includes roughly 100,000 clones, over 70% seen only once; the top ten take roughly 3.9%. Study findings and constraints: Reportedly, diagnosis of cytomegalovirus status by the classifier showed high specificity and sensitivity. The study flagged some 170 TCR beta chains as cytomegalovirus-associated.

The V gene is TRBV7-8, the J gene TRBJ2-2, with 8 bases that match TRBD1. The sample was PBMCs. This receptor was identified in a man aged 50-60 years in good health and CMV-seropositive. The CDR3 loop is CASSLALDRALAAGELFF. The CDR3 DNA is TGTGCCAGCAGCTTAGCTTTGGACAGGGCTCTAGCAGCCGGGGAGCTGTTTTTT. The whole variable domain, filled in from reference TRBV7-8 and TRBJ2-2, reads GAGVSQSPRYKVAKRGQDVALRCDPISGHVSLFWYQQALGQGPEFLTYFQNEAQLDKSGLPSDRFFAERPEGSVSTLKIQRTQQEDSAVYLCASSLALDRALAAGELFFGEGSRLTVL.